These 27 T cell receptor beta chains were all obtained from the same sample, sequenced in a study of blood T cell repertoires in COVID-19. Only in-frame clones appear in the TCRdb table, and some are missing; sequencing was by immunoSEQ multiplex PCR. Counted here are 150,000 to 250,000 clones, roughly 84% occurring once; the ten biggest clones make up around 7%. The sample consisted of PBMCs or T cells enriched from blood (not recorded which). These receptors were collected from a man in his forties who had recovered from COVID-19.

The rearrangement links TRBV30 to TRBJ1-1; unclear D gene. The V end lost 8 bases, the J end lost 5 bases, and 12 bases lay between the germline ends. CDR3 length equals 11 residues. Germline CDR1 GTSNPN, CDR2 SVGIG (reference sequence). The chain's CDR3 is CAEEVQTEAFF. CDR3 nucleotide sequence: TGTGCCGAGGAGGTGCAAACTGAAGCTTTCTTT.

This CDR3 reads CATSRDQKNTEAFF. Written as DNA, the CDR3 is TGTGCCACCAGCAGAGATCAAAAGAACACTGAAGCTTTCTTT. The V gene is TRBV15, the J gene TRBJ1-1; D ambiguous. This CDR3 has 14 residues. Germline loops: CDR1 LNHNV, CDR2 YYDKDF (reference sequence). Between the trimmed V and J ends, which lost 0 bases and 1 base, there was a span of 6 bases.

This chain connects TRBV5-5 to TRBJ1-1; D unclear. CDR1 and CDR2 from the germline V gene are SGHKS and YYEKEE (reference sequence). V gave up 2 bases and J gave up 1 base, with 6 bases separating them. This CDR3 contains 13 residues. CDR3 DNA: TGTGCCAGCAGCTTATACAAGAACACTGAAGCTTTCTTT. This gives the protein CASSLYKNTEAFF. The entire variable domain, with the rest obtained from reference TRBV5-5 and TRBJ1-1, is as follows: DAGVTQSPTHLIKTRGQQVTLRCSPISGHKSVSWYQQVLGQGPQFIFQYYEKEERGRGNFPDRFSARQFPNYSSELNVNALLLGDSALYLCASSLYKNTEAFFGQGTRLTVV.

Regarding this clone: This same CDR3 is encoded by further DNA sequences in the sample. Written as DNA, the CDR3 is TGCGCCAGCAGCCTGGGACAGAGAGAGACCCAGTACTTC. It codes for CASSLGQRETQYF. The V and J genes are TRBV5-1 and TRBJ2-5; TRBD1 agrees at 7 bases. Germline V CDR1 and CDR2: SGHRS, YFSETQ. V was pared by 4 bases and J by 4 bases, with 4 bases of the junction left unmatched. This CDR3 is 13 amino acids long.

V usage is TRBV2 and J usage is TRBJ1-2; 8 nucleotides match TRBD1. CDR1 SNHLY and CDR2 FYNNEI come from the germline V gene. This CDR3 is built from 13 residues. The V segment lost 6 bases and the J segment 6 bases; nucleotides outside the gene matches: 6. CDR3 in amino acids: CASRRTGIDGYTF. The CDR3 nucleotides are TGTGCCAGCAGAAGGACAGGGATTGATGGCTACACCTTC.

The CDR3 spells CASSDRFPMNTEAFF. The CDR3 region has the DNA TGTGCCAGTAGTGACAGATTTCCAATGAACACTGAAGCTTTCTTT. The J gene is TRBJ1-1, the V gene TRBV19; D perhaps matches TRBD1 (5 bases). The germline CDR1 and CDR2 sequences are LNHDA and SQIVND (reference sequence). This CDR3 contains 15 residues. Trimming stripped 5 bases from V and 0 bases from J, with 13 bases between.

This clone has ten or more counts. V usage is TRBV4-2 and J usage is TRBJ2-3, with 7 bases that match TRBD2. The CDR3 runs 17 residues. The trim removed 3 bases at V and 0 bases at J, leaving 9 bases unmatched. Germline V gene data show CDR1 as LGHNA and CDR2 as YNFKEQ. The CDR3 is CASSHTLARDSTDTQYF. In nucleotides, the CDR3 is TGTGCCAGCAGCCACACACTAGCGCGTGATAGCACAGATACGCAGTATTTT.

This rearrangement joins TRBV27 to TRBJ1-2; maybe TRBD1 (6 bases). Trimming pared 6 bases from V and 8 bases from J, leaving 22 bases between. The CDR3 totals 15 residues. CDR1 is MNHEY and CDR2 is SMNVEV in the germline V gene (reference sequence). CDR3 region: CASRTSGGGGGGYTF. CDR3 sequence (DNA): TGTGCCAGCAGAACCTCGGGAGGGGGTGGAGGCGGCTACACCTTC.

This chain links TRBV3-1 (or the pseudogene TRBV3-2) with TRBJ2-5; D perhaps matches TRBD2 (6 bases). Trimming left V 1 base short and J 7 bases short, with 16 bases between. The CDR3 extends over 15 amino acids. Germline values: CDR1 LGHDT, CDR2 YNNKEL (reference sequence). In DNA form, the CDR3 reads TGTGCCAGCAGCCAAGCCTACGGGGGTCCTGGGACCCAGTACTTC. Translating it yields CASSQAYGGPGTQYF.

This sequence joins TRBV6-6 and TRBJ1-6; 9 bases are a match to TRBD1. The CDR3 is 16 residues long. V trimming: 5 bases; J trimming: 8 bases; junction bases outside the gene matches: 10. The V gene's germline CDR1 is MNHNY and CDR2 SVGAGI (reference sequence). CDR3 sequence: CASSPPGQGVYSPLHF. For the CDR3, the DNA is TGTGCCAGCAGTCCGCCGGGACAGGGTGTGTATTCACCCCTCCACTTT.

This chain uses TRBV5-1 with TRBJ2-5; 9 nucleotides match TRBD1. The V segment lost 3 bases and the J segment 5 bases; nucleotides outside the gene matches: 8. CDR1 is SGHRS, CDR2 YFSETQ, per germline. This CDR3 has 15 residues. In DNA form, the CDR3 reads TGCGCCAGCAGCTCCGGGACAGGGAGGGATGAGACCCAGTACTTC. It codes for CASSSGTGRDETQYF.

The chain employs TRBV7-9 and TRBJ1-5; D is uncertain. Germline CDR1 SEHNR, CDR2 FQNEAQ (reference sequence). Trimming removed 6 bases from V and 1 base from J, with 7 bases in between. This CDR3 comprises 13 residues. In DNA, the CDR3 is TGTGCCAGCAGGGAGGACAGCAATCAGCCCCAGCATTTT. This sequence encodes CASREDSNQPQHF.

The chain recombines TRBV28 with TRBJ1-1; 8 bases match TRBD1. CDR1 is MDHEN and CDR2 is SYDVKM in the germline V gene. The V gene end was trimmed by 5 bases and the J gene end by 3 bases; junction bases not matched to a gene: 14. The CDR3 extends over 17 amino acids. The CDR3 loop reads CASSLRQGSGSDTEAFF. For the CDR3, the DNA is TGTGCCAGCAGTCTCAGACAGGGGTCGGGTTCAGACACTGAAGCTTTCTTT. Together with reference TRBV28 and TRBJ1-1, the CDR3 gives the full variable domain: DVKVTQSSRYLVKRTGEKVFLECVQDMDHENMFWYRQDPGLGLRLIYFSYDVKMKEKGDIPEGYSVSREKKERFSLILESASTNQTSMYLCASSLRQGSGSDTEAFFGQGTRLTVV.

This chain connects TRBV28 to TRBJ1-1, with a tentative D call TRBD1 (5 bases). Germline CDR1 and CDR2: MDHEN and SYDVKM. V was clipped by 5 bases and J by 10 bases, with 11 bases between them. The CDR3 is made up of 11 amino acids. This CDR3 is CASSRGRAAFF. CDR3 in DNA: TGTGCCAGCAGTCGAGGCAGGGCAGCTTTCTTT. The complete variable domain, with remaining parts taken from reference TRBV28 and TRBJ1-1, reads DVKVTQSSRYLVKRTGEKVFLECVQDMDHENMFWYRQDPGLGLRLIYFSYDVKMKEKGDIPEGYSVSREKKERFSLILESASTNQTSMYLCASSRGRAAFFGQGTRLTVV.

The chain uses TRBV4-2 and TRBJ2-2; TRBD2 aligns across 8 bases. Trimming cost V 10 bases and J 2 bases; bases outside gene matches: 9. CDR1 is LGHNA and CDR2 is YNFKEQ in the germline V gene. The CDR3 is made up of 15 amino acids. As DNA, the CDR3 is TGTGCCACCGAGAAAGCGGGGGTTAACACCGGGGAGCTGTTTTTT. Translating it yields CATEKAGVNTGELFF.

The chain's CDR3 is CASSWLGQPDSGNTIYF. The CDR3, as DNA: TGCGCCAGCAGCTGGCTGGGACAGCCGGACTCTGGAAACACCATATATTTT. The chain uses TRBV5-1 and TRBJ1-3; 7 nucleotides agree with TRBD1. Germline V gives CDR1 SGHRS, CDR2 YFSETQ. The CDR3 extends over 17 amino acids. The ends lost 3 bases at V and 0 bases at J; junction bases unmatched: 9.

This chain links TRBV4-1 with TRBJ1-4; 8 bases align to TRBD1. Germline-derived CDR1 and CDR2 are MGHRA and YSYEKL. CDR3 length equals 17 residues. Germline trimming cut 2 bases from V and 0 bases from J; bases unmatched to any gene: 5. CDR3 bases: TGCGCCAGCAGCCAACGGACAGGGAGTGCAACTAATGAAAAACTGTTTTTT. Its translation is CASSQRTGSATNEKLFF.

The chain recombines TRBV29-1 with TRBJ2-3; no clear D. This CDR3 is built from 16 residues. The V gene lost 6 bases and the J gene lost 10 bases, with 29 bases spanning the gap. CDR1 SQVTM and CDR2 ANQGSEA come from the germline V gene. CDR3 loop: CSVSWARRTSQIAQYF. In DNA form, the CDR3 reads TGCAGCGTCTCCTGGGCACGCCGTACCTCACAGATAGCGCAGTATTTT.

The rearrangement uses TRBV2 and TRBJ1-6; no reliable D call. V was shortened by 2 bases and J by 0 bases, with 11 bases between the two germline ends. Germline V gene data show CDR1 as SNHLY and CDR2 as FYNNEI. The CDR3 extends over 17 amino acids. This CDR3 reads CASSEYGRTSYNSPLHF. The DNA for the CDR3 is TGTGCCAGCAGTGAATATGGCAGAACCTCCTATAATTCACCCCTCCACTTT.

V is TRBV27 and J is TRBJ1-4; D call uncertain. The CDR3 extends over 15 amino acids. In germline, CDR1 is MNHEY, CDR2 SMNVEV (reference sequence). V lost 6 bases, J lost 0 bases, and 11 bases lay in between. Written as DNA, the CDR3 is TGTGCCAGCAGGCTCTCCGGTACAACTAATGAAAAACTGTTTTTT. Amino acids: CASRLSGTTNEKLFF.

This clone came up a few times. The CDR3 sequence: CASSLVGALIRNNTEAFF. DNA of the CDR3: TGTGCCAGCAGCTTGGTGGGGGCGTTAATCCGAAATAACACTGAAGCTTTCTTT. The chain couples TRBV5-6 to TRBJ1-1; D might be TRBD1 (6 bases). V was trimmed by 0 bases and J by 2 bases, leaving 20 bases between them. CDR1 and CDR2 from the germline V gene are SGHDT and YYEEEE. This CDR3 contains 18 residues.

The V and J genes are TRBV30 and TRBJ1-1; D is unclear. CDR1 and CDR2 (germline): GTSNPN, SVGIG (reference sequence). This CDR3 has 12 residues. V shed 1 base and J shed 3 bases, with 6 bases lying between them. CDR3 nucleotide sequence: TGTGCCTGGAGTGCCCTTTACACTGAAGCTTTCTTT. Translating it yields CAWSALYTEAFF.

The rearrangement joins TRBV18 to TRBJ2-2; 9 nucleotides match TRBD1. The V gene's germline CDR1 is KGHSH and CDR2 LQKENI. CDR3 length: 19 amino acids. The trim removed 1 base at V and 5 bases at J, leaving 14 bases unmatched. The DNA for the CDR3 is TGTGCCAGCTCACCACGGGGAACCTCCGGGACAGGGTCTACCGGGGAGCTGTTTTTT. It translates to CASSPRGTSGTGSTGELFF.

This clone has a count of ten or more. The genes are TRBV7-8 and TRBJ2-7; the D gene is possibly TRBD2 (5 bases). The CDR3 loop spans 14 amino acids. Germline V gene lookup returns CDR1 SGHVS and CDR2 FQNEAQ. V gave up 5 bases and J gave up 3 bases, with 14 bases separating them. The CDR3 reads CASSTGDTIYEQYF. DNA for the CDR3: TGTGCCAGCAGCACCGGGGATACGATCTACGAGCAGTACTTC.

V and J are TRBV11-1 and TRBJ1-1; 8 bases line up with TRBD1. V shed 5 bases, J shed 4 bases, and the junction held 12 bases outside the gene matches. The CDR3 loop spans 16 amino acids. Germline V gives CDR1 SGHAT, CDR2 FQDESV (reference sequence). For the CDR3, the DNA is TGTGCCAGCAGCCCCAGGACAGGGAGGGGAACCACTGAAGCTTTCTTT. It specifies CASSPRTGRGTTEAFF.

The chain couples TRBV18 to TRBJ1-1; D uncertain. CDR3 length equals 15 residues. The germline V and J ends were trimmed by 3 bases and 4 bases, with 15 bases remaining between them. Germline V lookup: CDR1 KGHSH, CDR2 LQKENI. The CDR3 DNA reads TGTGCCAGCTCACCTGGGCAGAGTCTTTTCACTGAAGCTTTCTTT. Its protein is CASSPGQSLFTEAFF.

The gene calls are TRBV12-3 or TRBV12-4 and TRBJ1-2, with TRBD1 matching over 8 bases. After removal of 6 bases from V and 2 bases from J, the junction contained 2 bases not matched to a gene. The CDR3 sequence is 13 residues long. The CDR3 is CASRGQGNYGYTF. As DNA, the CDR3 is TGTGCCAGCAGAGGACAGGGAAACTATGGCTACACCTTC.